The 22 T cell receptor beta chains below were found in one sample sequenced in a study of blood T cell repertoires in COVID-19. Sequencing was performed with immunoSEQ multiplex PCR; in TCRdb, only in-frame clones are kept and a portion is missing. Of about 110,000 clones listed, 71% were seen once; the top ten hold 1.5% to 2%. Sequenced: peripheral blood. Receptors originate from a middle-aged woman with acute or convalescent COVID-19.

The genes are TRBV5-1 and TRBJ2-3; possible D gene TRBD2, 6 bases. CDR1 and CDR2 (germline): SGHRS, YFSETQ. Trimming took 0 bases from V and 0 from J, leaving 11 bases between them. The CDR3 runs to 16 residues. CDR3 nucleotides: TGCGCCAGCAGCTTGGGGGTCGGGGGAAGCACAGATACGCAGTATTTT. Protein product: CASSLGVGGSTDTQYF.

This clone has only one observation. As DNA, the CDR3 is TGTGCCAGCAGCGTAGGACAGGCGAACACTGAAGCTTTCTTT. This codes for CASSVGQANTEAFF. The chain links TRBV5-5 to TRBJ1-1, with 7 bases that match TRBD1. The CDR3 consists of 14 residues. CDR1 and CDR2 (germline): SGHKS, YYEKEE (reference sequence). V shed 4 bases, J shed 1 base, and the junction held 4 bases outside the gene matches.

The chain joins TRBV12-3 or TRBV12-4 to TRBJ2-7; D is ambiguous. The CDR3 runs 11 residues. The ends were cut back, 7 bases at V and 3 bases at J, with 7 bases in the middle. The CDR3 sequence is CASMTGYEQYF. The CDR3 DNA sequence: TGTGCCAGCATGACGGGCTACGAGCAGTACTTC.

The chain has TRBV30 and TRBJ2-1; the D gene is possibly TRBD2 (5 bases). The CDR3 contains 15 residues. Looked up from germline, CDR1 is GTSNPN and CDR2 is SVGIG (reference sequence). Trimming took 4 bases from V and 3 from J, leaving 16 bases between them. In DNA form, the CDR3 reads TGTGCCTGGATTGGGGATCGGGGTCTCTACAATGAGCAGTTCTTC. It translates to CAWIGDRGLYNEQFF.

This chain uses TRBV30 with TRBJ1-3; D uncertain. This CDR3 comprises 13 residues. In germline, CDR1 is GTSNPN, CDR2 SVGIG (reference sequence). Trimming took 1 base from V and 4 from J, leaving 8 bases between them. The CDR3 is CAWSGSAGNTIYF. CDR3 nucleotides: TGTGCCTGGAGTGGGAGCGCGGGAAACACCATATATTTT.

This clone was seen many times. The chain combines TRBV28 with TRBJ1-6; D not certain. The germline V gene has CDR1 MDHEN and CDR2 SYDVKM. Deletions cut 8 bases from V and 3 bases from J, with 11 bases between. The CDR3 consists of 14 residues. CDR3 sequence: CASRRGHYNSPLHF. CDR3 sequence (DNA): TGTGCCAGCCGTCGGGGTCACTATAATTCACCCCTCCACTTT.

This chain joins TRBV5-1 and TRBJ2-6, with 8 positions matching TRBD1. The CDR3 sequence is 18 residues long. Unmatched junction bases numbered 9, after V lost 4 bases and J lost 0 bases. The germline CDR1 and CDR2 sequences are SGHRS and YFSETQ. In DNA form, the CDR3 reads TGCGCCAGCAGCCAGACCGGGACAGGCTTCTCTGGGGCCAACGTCCTGACTTTC. Translated: CASSQTGTGFSGANVLTF.

This clone has a handful of counts. The chain employs TRBV5-6 and TRBJ2-7, with D tentatively TRBD2 (5 bases). V dropped 4 bases and J dropped 3 bases, with 17 bases sitting between them. The CDR3 extends over 15 amino acids. Germline CDR1 SGHDT, CDR2 YYEEEE. The CDR3, as DNA: TGTGCCAGCAGCGGCGCGCGGGCAGGCTACTACGAGCAGTACTTC. This encodes CASSGARAGYYEQYF.

This clone occurred a few times. V gene TRBV19 combines with J gene TRBJ1-4, with 11 bases that match TRBD1. The CDR3 covers 16 residues. Germline lookup yields CDR1 LNHDA and CDR2 SQIVND (reference sequence). V was clipped by 3 bases and J by 8 bases; unmatched bases: 8. The CDR3 DNA reads TGTGCCAGTAGTATTCCCGGGACAGGGGGTCAGGAAAAACTGTTTTTT. This encodes CASSIPGTGGQEKLFF.

This rearrangement joins TRBV24-1 to TRBJ1-5; a possible D gene is TRBD1 (6 bases). V was trimmed by 5 bases and J by 3 bases, leaving 13 bases between them. Germline-derived CDR1 and CDR2 are KGHDR and SFDVKD. CDR3 length: 15 residues. The CDR3 nucleotides are TGTGCCACCAGTGCGGGAACAGGGACCAATCAGCCCCAGCATTTT. Protein sequence: CATSAGTGTNQPQHF.

The rearrangement links TRBV5-1 to TRBJ1-1; D remains unclear. Germline V gene lookup returns CDR1 SGHRS and CDR2 YFSETQ. This CDR3 has 14 amino acids. Trimming pared 2 bases from V and 2 bases from J, leaving 10 bases between. CDR3 nucleotides: TGCGCCAGCAGCTTAAATACGGGTAACACTGAAGCTTTCTTT. As protein: CASSLNTGNTEAFF.

The chain carries TRBV28 and TRBJ1-3; maybe TRBD1 (6 bases). The CDR3 is 13 amino acids. V lost 5 bases and J lost 4, with 9 bases in between. Germline V gives CDR1 MDHEN, CDR2 SYDVKM. CDR3: CASSPGVGNTIYF. In DNA form, the CDR3 reads TGTGCCAGCAGTCCAGGGGTGGGAAACACCATATATTTT.

The chain links TRBV6-4 to TRBJ2-3, with 7 nucleotides matching TRBD2. This CDR3 is 16 amino acids long. V gave up 0 bases and J gave up 2 bases; unmatched junction bases: 5. CDR1 and CDR2 (germline): MRHNA, SNTAGT. The CDR3 DNA follows: TGTGCCAGCAGTGACTCGATCAGCGGGGCCACAGATACGCAGTATTTT. Translated: CASSDSISGATDTQYF.

This clone was counted between two and nine times. The chain joins TRBV5-1 to TRBJ2-7; a weak D match, TRBD1 (6 bases). Per germline, CDR1 SGHRS and CDR2 YFSETQ. CDR3 length equals 14 residues. Between the trimmed V and J ends, which lost 7 bases and 6 bases, there was a span of 20 bases. CDR3 in DNA: TGCGCCAGCGGACATGTGGGGGCAGATGGCGAGCAGTACTTC. This sequence encodes CASGHVGADGEQYF.

The chain carries TRBV12-3 or TRBV12-4 and TRBJ2-3, with D perhaps TRBD2 (6 bases). V dropped 2 bases and J dropped 6 bases, with 6 bases sitting between them. CDR3 length: 12 residues. CDR3 nucleotide sequence: TGTGCCAGCAGTTTACGGGGGGATACGCAGTATTTT. It is translated as CASSLRGDTQYF.

CDR3 protein: CASSLGQGSPYEQYF. Here the CDR3 DNA reads TGCGCCAGCAGCTTGGGTCAGGGGAGCCCTTACGAGCAGTACTTC. The V and J genes are TRBV5-1 and TRBJ2-7, with D perhaps matching TRBD1 (6 bases). CDR1 and CDR2 (germline): SGHRS, YFSETQ. The CDR3 spans 15 residues. Trimming left V 0 bases short and J 4 bases short, with 14 bases between. Based on the CDR3 plus reference TRBV5-1 and TRBJ2-7, the full variable domain is KAGVTQTPRYLIKTRGQQVTLSCSPISGHRSVSWYQQTPGQGLQFLFEYFSETQRNKGNFPGRFSGRQFSNSRSEMNVSTLELGDSALYLCASSLGQGSPYEQYFGPGTRLTVT.

The genes are TRBV18 and TRBJ1-4, with 7 bases aligning to TRBD1. The CDR3 runs 13 residues. Trimming at V came to 3 bases and at J to 8 bases, leaving 3 bases not matched to a gene. Germline V gives CDR1 KGHSH, CDR2 LQKENI. The CDR3 coding sequence is TGTGCCAGCTCACCCGGACAGGAAGAAAAACTGTTTTTT. Protein: CASSPGQEEKLFF.

This clone was observed a few times. The chain employs TRBV7-9 and TRBJ2-5; possible D gene TRBD2, 6 bases. The germline V gene has CDR1 SEHNR and CDR2 FQNEAQ (reference sequence). V dropped 5 bases and J dropped 3 bases, with 19 bases sitting between them. The CDR3 runs to 16 residues. The DNA for the CDR3 is TGTGCCAGCAGCAAGACTAACCGGGGGAGAAAAGAGACCCAGTACTTC. It is translated as CASSKTNRGRKETQYF.

The genes are TRBV4-2 and TRBJ2-5; D possibly corresponds to TRBD2 (7 bases). Germline CDR1 LGHNA, CDR2 YNFKEQ. V was cut by 4 bases and J by 4 bases, with 16 bases left in between. The CDR3 has 15 residues. CDR3 DNA sequence: TGTGCCAGCAGCCTCTTCGCGGGGGCCACAGAGACCCAGTACTTC. Amino acid sequence: CASSLFAGATETQYF.

This clone was seen just once. CDR3 sequence: CASRDGGGSGYEQYF. The CDR3 bases are TGTGCCAGTAGGGATGGAGGGGGCTCGGGGTACGAGCAGTACTTC. The rearrangement links TRBV19 to TRBJ2-7, with D tentatively TRBD1 (7 bases). Trimming removed 6 bases at V and 4 bases at J, with 19 bases between. Germline V gene data show CDR1 as LNHDA and CDR2 as SQIVND (reference sequence). The CDR3 length is 15 residues.

The chain uses TRBV7-6 and TRBJ1-6, with a weak D call TRBD1 (5 bases). V lost 0 bases and J 13 bases, leaving 22 bases between the germline ends. Germline values: CDR1 SGHVS, CDR2 FNYEAQ. This CDR3 has 17 amino acids. CDR3 in amino acids: CASSLAARGDLGQPLHF. CDR3 DNA: TGTGCCAGCAGCTTAGCCGCTCGCGGGGACCTCGGGCAGCCCCTCCACTTT.

This chain links TRBV28 with TRBJ2-5, with TRBD1 matching over 7 bases. This CDR3 contains 12 residues. Germline CDR1 MDHEN, CDR2 SYDVKM. Unmatched junction bases numbered 7, after V lost 6 bases and J lost 9 bases. CDR3 region: CASSRTGDAQYF. The CDR3, as DNA: TGTGCCAGCAGCCGGACAGGAGACGCCCAGTACTTC.